This T cell receptor beta chain was obtained from a study of T cell responses to AZD1222 COVID-19 vaccine. Study conclusions and caveats: Among vaccine-associated CD4 TCRs, coverage spanned spike, with dominance at 160-218 and 743-854. Donors were chiefly white British, with a greater number of females, and clonal diversity was perhaps underestimated.

Sequencing was performed with immunoSEQ multiplex PCR; in TCRdb, only in-frame clones are kept and a portion is missing. The table lists 150,000 to 200,000 clones, around 92% of them singletons. In regard to this clone: Its antigen is as yet unknown.

Trimming stripped 3 bases from V and 4 bases from J, with 19 bases between. Germline assignment: CDR1 LNHDA and CDR2 SQIVND (reference sequence). This CDR3 contains 17 residues. Second doses at about 4 or about 12 weeks were pooled. The source material was peripheral blood, sampled 28 days after the second AZD1222 dose. This sequence originates from an adult who received the AZD1222 COVID-19 vaccine. The chain couples TRBV19 to TRBJ1-3; D might be TRBD1 (5 bases). Here the CDR3 reads CASSIAGHPYSGNTIYF. CDR3 nucleotides: TGTGCCAGTAGTATCGCAGGACATCCATACTCGGGAAACACCATATATTTT.